The source of this T cell receptor beta chain is a study of CD4+ T cells in melanoma. Study results and caveats: CD8+ T cell, macrophage and B cell function reportedly correlated with neoantigen-specific CD4+ T cells. Reportedly, melanoma neoantigen-specific CD4+ T cells showed varied differentiation states.

Notes on this clone: Antigen specificity is unknown.

Produced via immunoSEQ multiplex PCR; TCRdb's table is partial and in-frame only. This table has fewer than 150,000 clones, around nine tenths appearing once. The sequence derives from a human donor with melanoma.

CDR3 nucleotides: TGTGCCAGCAGTGGGGACCTCTATGGCTACACCTTC. Its translation is CASSGDLYGYTF. The V call is TRBV2, the J call TRBJ1-2; perhaps TRBD1 as D (5 bases). Germline-derived CDR1 and CDR2 are SNHLY and FYNNEI. This CDR3 has 12 amino acids. Trimming took 4 bases from V and 4 from J, leaving 7 bases between them.